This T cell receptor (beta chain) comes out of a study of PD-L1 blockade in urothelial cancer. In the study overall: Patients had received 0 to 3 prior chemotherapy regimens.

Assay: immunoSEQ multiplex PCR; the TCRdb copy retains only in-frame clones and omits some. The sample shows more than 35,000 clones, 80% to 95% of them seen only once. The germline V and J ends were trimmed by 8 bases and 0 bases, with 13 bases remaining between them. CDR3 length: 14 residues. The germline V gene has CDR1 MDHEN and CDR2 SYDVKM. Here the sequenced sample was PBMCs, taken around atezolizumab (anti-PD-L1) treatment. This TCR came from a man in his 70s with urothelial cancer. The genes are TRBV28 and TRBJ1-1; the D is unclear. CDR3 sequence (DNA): TGTGCCAGCGCTAACAGTGCAATGAACACTGAAGCTTTCTTT. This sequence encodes CASANSAMNTEAFF.